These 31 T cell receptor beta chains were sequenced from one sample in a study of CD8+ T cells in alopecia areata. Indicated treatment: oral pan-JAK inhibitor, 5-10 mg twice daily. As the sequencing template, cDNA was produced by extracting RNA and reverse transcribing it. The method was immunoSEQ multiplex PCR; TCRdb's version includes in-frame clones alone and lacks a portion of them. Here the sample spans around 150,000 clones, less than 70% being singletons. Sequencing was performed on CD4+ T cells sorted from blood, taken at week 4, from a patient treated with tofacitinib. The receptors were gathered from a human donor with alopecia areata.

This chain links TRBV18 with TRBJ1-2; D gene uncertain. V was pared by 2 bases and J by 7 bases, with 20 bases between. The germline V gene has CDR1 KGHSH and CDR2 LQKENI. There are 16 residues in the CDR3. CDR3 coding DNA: TGTGCCAGCTCACCATGGTTCACAGAGGATCGCAGTGGCTACACCTTC. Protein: CASSPWFTEDRSGYTF.

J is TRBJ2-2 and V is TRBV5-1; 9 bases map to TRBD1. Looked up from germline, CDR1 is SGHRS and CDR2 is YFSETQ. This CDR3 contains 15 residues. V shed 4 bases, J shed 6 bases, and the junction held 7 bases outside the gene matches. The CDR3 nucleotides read TGCGCCAGCAGCCCTCGGACAGGGGAGGCCGGGGAGCTGTTTTTT. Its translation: CASSPRTGEAGELFF.

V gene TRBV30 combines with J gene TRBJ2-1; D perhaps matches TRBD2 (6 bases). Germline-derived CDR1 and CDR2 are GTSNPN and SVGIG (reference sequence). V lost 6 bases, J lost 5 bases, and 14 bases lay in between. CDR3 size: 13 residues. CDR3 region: CACASAKDNEQFF. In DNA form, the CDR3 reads TGTGCCTGCGCTAGCGCAAAAGACAATGAGCAGTTCTTC.

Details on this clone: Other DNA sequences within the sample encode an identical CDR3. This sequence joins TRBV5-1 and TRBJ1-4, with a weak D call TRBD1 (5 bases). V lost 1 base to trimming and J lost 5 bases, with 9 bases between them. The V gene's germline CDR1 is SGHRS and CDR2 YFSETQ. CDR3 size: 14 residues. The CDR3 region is CASSLSQGNEKLFF. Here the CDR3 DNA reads TGCGCCAGCAGCTTGTCCCAGGGAAATGAAAAACTGTTTTTT.

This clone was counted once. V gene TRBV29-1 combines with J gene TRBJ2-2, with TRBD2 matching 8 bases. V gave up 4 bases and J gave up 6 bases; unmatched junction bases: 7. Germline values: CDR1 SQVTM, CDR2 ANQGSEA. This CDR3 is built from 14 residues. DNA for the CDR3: TGCAGCGTTGTGGGACTAGAAGGAGCCGGGGAGCTGTTTTTT. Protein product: CSVVGLEGAGELFF.

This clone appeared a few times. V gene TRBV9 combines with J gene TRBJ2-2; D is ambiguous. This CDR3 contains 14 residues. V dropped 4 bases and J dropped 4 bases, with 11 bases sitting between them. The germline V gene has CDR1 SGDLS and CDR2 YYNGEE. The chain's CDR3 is CASSFLSSTGELFF. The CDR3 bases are TGTGCCAGCAGCTTTCTATCGAGCACCGGGGAGCTGTTTTTT.

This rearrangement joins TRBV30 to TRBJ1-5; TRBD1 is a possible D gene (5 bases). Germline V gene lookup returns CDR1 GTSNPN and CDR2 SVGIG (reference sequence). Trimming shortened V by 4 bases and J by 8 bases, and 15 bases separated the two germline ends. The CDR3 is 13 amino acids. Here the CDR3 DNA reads TGTGCCTGGACCGGGACGGCCAAGGAGCCCCAGCATTTT. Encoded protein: CAWTGTAKEPQHF.

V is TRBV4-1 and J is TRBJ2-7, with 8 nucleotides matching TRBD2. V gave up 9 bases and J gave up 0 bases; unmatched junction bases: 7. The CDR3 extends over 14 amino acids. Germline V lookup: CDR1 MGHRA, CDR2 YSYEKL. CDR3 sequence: CASHSGACSYEQYF. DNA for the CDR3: TGCGCCAGTCATAGCGGGGCCTGCTCCTACGAGCAGTACTTC.

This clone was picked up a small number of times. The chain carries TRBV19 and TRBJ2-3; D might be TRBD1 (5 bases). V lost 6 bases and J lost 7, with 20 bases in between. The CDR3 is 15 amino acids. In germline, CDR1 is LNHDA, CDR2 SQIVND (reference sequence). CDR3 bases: TGTGCCAGTAGCCCTTTAAGGGGCCTAGAGAATACGCAGTATTTT. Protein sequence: CASSPLRGLENTQYF.

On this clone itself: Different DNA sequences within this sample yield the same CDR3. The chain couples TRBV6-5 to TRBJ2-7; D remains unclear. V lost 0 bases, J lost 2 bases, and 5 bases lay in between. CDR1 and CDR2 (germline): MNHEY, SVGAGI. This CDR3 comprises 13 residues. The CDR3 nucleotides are TGTGCCAGCAGTTACTCTGGGGCCTACGAGCAGTACTTC. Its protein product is CASSYSGAYEQYF.

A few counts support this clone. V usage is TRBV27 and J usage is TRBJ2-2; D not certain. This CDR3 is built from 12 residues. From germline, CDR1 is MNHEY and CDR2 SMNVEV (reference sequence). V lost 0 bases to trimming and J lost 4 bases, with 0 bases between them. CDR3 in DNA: TGTGCCAGCAGTTTATCCACCGGGGAGCTGTTTTTT. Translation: CASSLSTGELFF.

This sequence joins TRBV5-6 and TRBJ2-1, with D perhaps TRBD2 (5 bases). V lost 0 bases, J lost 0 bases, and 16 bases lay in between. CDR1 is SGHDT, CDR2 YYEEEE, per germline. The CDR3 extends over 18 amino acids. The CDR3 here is CASSLEWRGWSSYNEQFF. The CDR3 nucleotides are TGTGCCAGCAGCTTGGAGTGGCGCGGGTGGAGCTCCTACAATGAGCAGTTCTTC.

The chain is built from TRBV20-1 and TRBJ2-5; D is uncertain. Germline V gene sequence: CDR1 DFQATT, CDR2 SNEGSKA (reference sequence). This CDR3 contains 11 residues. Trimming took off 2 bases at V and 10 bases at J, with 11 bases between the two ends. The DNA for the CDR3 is TGCAGTGCTAGACAGCCTTGGGGCCAGTACTTC. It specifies CSARQPWGQYF.

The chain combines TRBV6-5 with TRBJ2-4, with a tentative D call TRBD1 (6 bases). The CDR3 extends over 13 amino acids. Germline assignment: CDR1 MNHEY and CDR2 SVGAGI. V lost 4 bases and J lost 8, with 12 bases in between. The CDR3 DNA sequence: TGTGCCAGCAGTTGGGGGCAAGGGGACATTCAGTACTTC. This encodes CASSWGQGDIQYF.

CDR3 DNA sequence: TGTGCCAGCAGTTACGACATGAGCTCCTATAATTCACCCCTCCACTTT. It yields the protein CASSYDMSSYNSPLHF. The genes are TRBV6-6 and TRBJ1-6, with D uncertain. This CDR3 comprises 16 residues. V lost 2 bases, J lost 0 bases, and 8 bases lay in between. Germline-derived CDR1 and CDR2 are MNHNY and SVGAGI (reference sequence).

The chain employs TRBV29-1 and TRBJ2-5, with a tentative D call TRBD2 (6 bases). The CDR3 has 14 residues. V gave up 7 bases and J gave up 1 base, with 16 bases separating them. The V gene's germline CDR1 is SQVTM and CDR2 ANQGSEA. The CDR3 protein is CSASPWTTQETQYF. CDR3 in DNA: TGCAGCGCCTCCCCCTGGACTACCCAAGAGACCCAGTACTTC.

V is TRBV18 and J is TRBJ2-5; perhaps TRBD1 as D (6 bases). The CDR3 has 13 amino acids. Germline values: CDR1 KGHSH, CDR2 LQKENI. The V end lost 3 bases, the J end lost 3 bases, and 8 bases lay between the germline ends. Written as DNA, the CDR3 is TGTGCCAGCTCACCGAGGACAGAAGAGACCCAGTACTTC. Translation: CASSPRTEETQYF.

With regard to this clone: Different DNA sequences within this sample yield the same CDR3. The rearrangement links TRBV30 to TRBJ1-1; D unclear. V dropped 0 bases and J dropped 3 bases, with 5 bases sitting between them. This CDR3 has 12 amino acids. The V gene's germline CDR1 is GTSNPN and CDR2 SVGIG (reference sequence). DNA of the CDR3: TGTGCCTGGAGTGTCCGGGACACTGAAGCTTTCTTT. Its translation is CAWSVRDTEAFF.

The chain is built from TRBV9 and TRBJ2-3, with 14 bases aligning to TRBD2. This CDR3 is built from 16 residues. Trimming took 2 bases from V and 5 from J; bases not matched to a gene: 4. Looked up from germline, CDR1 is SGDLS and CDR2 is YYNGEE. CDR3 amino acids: CASSVSGTSGGDTQYF. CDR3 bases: TGTGCCAGCAGCGTTAGCGGGACTAGCGGGGGAGATACGCAGTATTTT.

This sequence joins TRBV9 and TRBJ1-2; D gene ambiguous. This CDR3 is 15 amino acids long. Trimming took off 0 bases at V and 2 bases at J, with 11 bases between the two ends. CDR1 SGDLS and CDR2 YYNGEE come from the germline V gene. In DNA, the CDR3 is TGTGCCAGCAGCGTAGAGGTGGATTCCAACTATGGCTACACCTTC. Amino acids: CASSVEVDSNYGYTF.

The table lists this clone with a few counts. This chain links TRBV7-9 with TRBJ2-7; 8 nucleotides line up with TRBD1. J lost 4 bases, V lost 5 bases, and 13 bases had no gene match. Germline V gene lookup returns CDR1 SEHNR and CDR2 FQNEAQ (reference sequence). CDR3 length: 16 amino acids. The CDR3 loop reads CASSPDRGGFVYEQYF. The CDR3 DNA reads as TGTGCCAGCAGCCCCGACAGGGGAGGTTTTGTGTACGAGCAGTACTTC.

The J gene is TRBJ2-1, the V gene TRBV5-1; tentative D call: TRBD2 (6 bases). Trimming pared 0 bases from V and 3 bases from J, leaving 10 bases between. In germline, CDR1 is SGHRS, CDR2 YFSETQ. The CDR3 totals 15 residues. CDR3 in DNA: TGCGCCAGCAGCTTGGGACTAGACTTCTACAATGAGCAGTTCTTC. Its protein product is CASSLGLDFYNEQFF.

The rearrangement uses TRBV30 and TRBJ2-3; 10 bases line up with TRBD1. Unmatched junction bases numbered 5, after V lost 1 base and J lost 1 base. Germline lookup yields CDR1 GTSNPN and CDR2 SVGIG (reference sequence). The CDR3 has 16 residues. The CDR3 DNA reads TGTGCCTGGAGTGATTGGACAGGGGGGGGCACAGATACGCAGTATTTT. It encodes CAWSDWTGGGTDTQYF.

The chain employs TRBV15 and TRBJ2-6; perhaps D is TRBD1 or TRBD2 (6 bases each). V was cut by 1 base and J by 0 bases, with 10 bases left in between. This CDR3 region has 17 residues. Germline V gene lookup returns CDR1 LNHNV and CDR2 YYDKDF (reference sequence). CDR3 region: CATSRGGAGSGANVLTF. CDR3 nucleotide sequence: TGTGCCACCAGCAGAGGGGGGGCTGGCTCTGGGGCCAACGTCCTGACTTTC.

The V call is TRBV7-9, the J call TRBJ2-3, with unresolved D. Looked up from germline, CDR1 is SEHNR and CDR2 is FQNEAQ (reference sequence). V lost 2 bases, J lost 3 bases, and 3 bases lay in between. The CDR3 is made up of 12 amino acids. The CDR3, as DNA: TGTGCCAGCAGCTTACCAACAGATACGCAGTATTTT. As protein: CASSLPTDTQYF.

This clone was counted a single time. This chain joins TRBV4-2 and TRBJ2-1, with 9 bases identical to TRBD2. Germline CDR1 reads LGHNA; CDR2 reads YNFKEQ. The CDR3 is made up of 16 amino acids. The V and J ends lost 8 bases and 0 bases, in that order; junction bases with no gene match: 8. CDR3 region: CASGGVSGGSYNEQFF. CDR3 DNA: TGTGCCAGCGGAGGGGTTAGCGGGGGCTCCTACAATGAGCAGTTCTTC.

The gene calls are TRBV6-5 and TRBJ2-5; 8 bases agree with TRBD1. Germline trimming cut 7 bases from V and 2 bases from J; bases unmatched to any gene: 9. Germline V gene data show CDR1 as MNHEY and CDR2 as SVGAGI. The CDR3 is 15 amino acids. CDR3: CASNTIRTGQETQYF. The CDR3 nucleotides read TGTGCCAGCAATACAATCCGGACAGGGCAAGAGACCCAGTACTTC.

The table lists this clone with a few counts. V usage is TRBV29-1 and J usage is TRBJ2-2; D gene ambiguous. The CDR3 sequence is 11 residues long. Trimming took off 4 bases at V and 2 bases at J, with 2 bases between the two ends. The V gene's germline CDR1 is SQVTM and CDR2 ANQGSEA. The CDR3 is CSVVNTGELFF. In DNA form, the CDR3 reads TGCAGCGTTGTCAACACCGGGGAGCTGTTTTTT.

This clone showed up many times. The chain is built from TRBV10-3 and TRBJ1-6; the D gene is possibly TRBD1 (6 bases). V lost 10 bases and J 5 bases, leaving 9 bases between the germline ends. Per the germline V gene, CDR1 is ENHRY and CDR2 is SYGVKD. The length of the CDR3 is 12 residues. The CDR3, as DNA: TGTGCCACCGGGACAAATAATTCACCCCTCCACTTT. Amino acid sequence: CATGTNNSPLHF.

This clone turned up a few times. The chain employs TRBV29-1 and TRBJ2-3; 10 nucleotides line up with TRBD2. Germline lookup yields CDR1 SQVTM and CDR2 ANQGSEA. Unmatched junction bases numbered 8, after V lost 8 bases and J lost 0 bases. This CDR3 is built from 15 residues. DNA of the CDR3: TGCAGCACGGAGACAGCGGGGGGGAGCACAGATACGCAGTATTTT. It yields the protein CSTETAGGSTDTQYF.

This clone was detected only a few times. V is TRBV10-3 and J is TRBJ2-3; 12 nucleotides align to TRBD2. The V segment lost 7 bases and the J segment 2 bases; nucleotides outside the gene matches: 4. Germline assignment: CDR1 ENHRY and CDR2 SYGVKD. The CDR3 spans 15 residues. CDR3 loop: CAIKASGGATDTQYF. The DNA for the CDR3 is TGTGCCATCAAGGCTAGCGGGGGGGCCACAGATACGCAGTATTTT.